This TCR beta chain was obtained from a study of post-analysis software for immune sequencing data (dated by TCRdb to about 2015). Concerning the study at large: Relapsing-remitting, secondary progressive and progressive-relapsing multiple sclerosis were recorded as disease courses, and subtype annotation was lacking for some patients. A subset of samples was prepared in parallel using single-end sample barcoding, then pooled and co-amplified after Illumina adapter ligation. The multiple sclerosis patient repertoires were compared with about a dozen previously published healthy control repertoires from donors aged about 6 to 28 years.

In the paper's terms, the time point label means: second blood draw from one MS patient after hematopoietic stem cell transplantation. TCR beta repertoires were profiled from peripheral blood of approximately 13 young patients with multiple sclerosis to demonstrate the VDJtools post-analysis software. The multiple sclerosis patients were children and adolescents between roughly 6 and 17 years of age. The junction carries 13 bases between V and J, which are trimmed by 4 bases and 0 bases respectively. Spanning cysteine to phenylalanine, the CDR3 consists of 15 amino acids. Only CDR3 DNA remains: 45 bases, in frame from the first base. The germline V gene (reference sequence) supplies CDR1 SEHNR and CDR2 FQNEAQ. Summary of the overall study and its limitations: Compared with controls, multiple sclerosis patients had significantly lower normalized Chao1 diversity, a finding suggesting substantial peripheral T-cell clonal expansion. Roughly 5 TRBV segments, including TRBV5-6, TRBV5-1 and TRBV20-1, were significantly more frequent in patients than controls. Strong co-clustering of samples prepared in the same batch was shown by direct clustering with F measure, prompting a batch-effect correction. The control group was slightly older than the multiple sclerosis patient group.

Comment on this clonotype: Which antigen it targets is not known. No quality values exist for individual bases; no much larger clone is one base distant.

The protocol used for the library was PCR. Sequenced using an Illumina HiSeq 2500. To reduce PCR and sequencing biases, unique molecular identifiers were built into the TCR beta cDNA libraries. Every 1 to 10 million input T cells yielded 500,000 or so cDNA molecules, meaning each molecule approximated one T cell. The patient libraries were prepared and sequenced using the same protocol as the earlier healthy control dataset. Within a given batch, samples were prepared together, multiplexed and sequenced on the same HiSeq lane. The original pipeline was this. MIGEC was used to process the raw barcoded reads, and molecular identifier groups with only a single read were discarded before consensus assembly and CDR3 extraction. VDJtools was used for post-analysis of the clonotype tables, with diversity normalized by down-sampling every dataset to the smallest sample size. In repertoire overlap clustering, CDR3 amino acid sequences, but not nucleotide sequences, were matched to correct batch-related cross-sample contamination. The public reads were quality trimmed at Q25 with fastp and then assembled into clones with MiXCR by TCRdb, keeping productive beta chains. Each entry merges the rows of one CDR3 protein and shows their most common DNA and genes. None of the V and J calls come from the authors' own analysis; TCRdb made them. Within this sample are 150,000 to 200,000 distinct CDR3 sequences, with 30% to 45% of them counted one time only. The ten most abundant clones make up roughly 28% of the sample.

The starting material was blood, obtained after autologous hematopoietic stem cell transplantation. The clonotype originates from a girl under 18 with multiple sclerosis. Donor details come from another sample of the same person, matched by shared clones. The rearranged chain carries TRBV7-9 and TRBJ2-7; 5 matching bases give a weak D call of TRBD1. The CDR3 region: CASSSDSQCSYEQYF. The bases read TGTGCCAGCAGCTCTGACAGCCAGTGCTCCTACGAGCAGTACTTC. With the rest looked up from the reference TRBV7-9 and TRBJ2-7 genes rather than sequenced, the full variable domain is DTGVSQNPRHKITKRGQNVTFRCDPISEHNRLYWYRQTLGQGPEFLTYFQNEAQLEKSRLLSDRFSAERPKGSFSTLEIQRTEQGDSAMYLCASSSDSQCSYEQYFGPGTRLTVT.